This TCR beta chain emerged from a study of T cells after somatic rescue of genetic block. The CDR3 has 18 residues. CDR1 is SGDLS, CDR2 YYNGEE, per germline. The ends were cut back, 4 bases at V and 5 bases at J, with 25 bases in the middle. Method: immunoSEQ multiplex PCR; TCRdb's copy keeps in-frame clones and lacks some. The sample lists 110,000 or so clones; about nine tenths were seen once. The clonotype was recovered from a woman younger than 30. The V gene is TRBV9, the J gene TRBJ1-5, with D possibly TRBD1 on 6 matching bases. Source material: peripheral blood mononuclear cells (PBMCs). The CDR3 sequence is CASSPPFYREVGHQPQHF. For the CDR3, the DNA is TGTGCCAGCAGCCCCCCCTTTTACAGGGAGGTGGGCCATCAGCCCCAGCATTTT.